These 9 T cell receptor beta chains share one sample of origin, sequenced in a study of blood T cell repertoires in COVID-19. Profiling relied on immunoSEQ multiplex PCR, and the TCRdb table lists in-frame clones only, not all of them. The data contain about 320,000 clones, 85% of them seen just once; the ten biggest clones take up 1.5% to 2%. Sequencing was carried out using PBMCs or T cells enriched from blood (not recorded which). The receptors shown here come from a woman aged 25 to 45 who had been exposed to COVID-19.

The chain uses TRBV4-2 and TRBJ2-7; D is possibly TRBD2 (6 bases). Germline loops: CDR1 LGHNA, CDR2 YNFKEQ. The CDR3 covers 16 residues. The V end lost 1 base, the J end lost 3 bases, and 16 bases lay between the germline ends. CDR3 region: CASSQGAGRLFYEQYF. In DNA, the CDR3 is TGTGCCAGCAGCCAAGGGGCGGGACGCTTATTCTACGAGCAGTACTTC.

This clone was picked up a small number of times. This chain links TRBV28 with TRBJ1-5; D not resolved. This CDR3 has 15 residues. CDR1 and CDR2 (germline): MDHEN, SYDVKM. Trimming took off 5 bases at V and 6 bases at J, with 17 bases between the two ends. CDR3 nucleotide sequence: TGTGCCAGCAGTATCCAAACGGGGATTAGTCAGCCCCAGCATTTT. As protein: CASSIQTGISQPQHF.

The CDR3 nucleotides read TGCAGCGTTGAGTGGACTAGCGGGAGGAACAATGAGCAGTTCTTC. This sequence encodes CSVEWTSGRNNEQFF. The genes are TRBV29-1 and TRBJ2-1; 14 bases fit TRBD2. With V trimmed by 3 bases and J by 5 bases, 3 bases remained unmatched. The CDR3 length is 15 residues. Looked up from germline, CDR1 is SQVTM and CDR2 is ANQGSEA.

The V and J genes are TRBV19 and TRBJ2-7; TRBD1 might be the D (8 bases). V was trimmed by 5 bases and J by 3 bases, leaving 20 bases between them. This CDR3 has 16 residues. Germline assignment: CDR1 LNHDA and CDR2 SQIVND (reference sequence). CDR3 bases: TGTGCCAGTAGTCCCTTAGGACAGGGAGGGGGCTACGAGCAGTACTTC. It codes for CASSPLGQGGGYEQYF.

DNA for the CDR3: TGCGCCAGCAGCCAGCTGACAGGGGATCAGCCCCAGCATTTT. This sequence encodes CASSQLTGDQPQHF. V and J are TRBV4-3 and TRBJ1-5, with TRBD1 identical over 8 bases. Losses at the gene ends were 3 bases for V and 5 bases for J; bases not matched to a gene: 3. Germline V gene data show CDR1 as LGHNA and CDR2 as YSLEER. The CDR3 covers 14 residues.

This chain links TRBV12-3 or TRBV12-4 with TRBJ2-7, with D tentatively TRBD2 (5 bases). CDR3 length: 13 amino acids. The V end lost 0 bases, the J end lost 3 bases, and 6 bases lay between the germline ends. The CDR3 protein is CASSLALDYEQYF. In DNA form, the CDR3 reads TGTGCCAGCAGTTTAGCACTAGACTACGAGCAGTACTTC.

The rearrangement joins TRBV28 to TRBJ1-1, with D perhaps TRBD1 (6 bases). Per germline, CDR1 MDHEN and CDR2 SYDVKM. Trimming took off 3 bases at V and 7 bases at J, with 15 bases between the two ends. The CDR3 runs to 14 residues. In nucleotides, the CDR3 is TGTGCCAGCAGTTTGCCCGGGGGGCGGGTTGAAGCTTTCTTT. It encodes CASSLPGGRVEAFF.

The CDR3 sequence: CASTQNYGYTF. The CDR3 DNA follows: TGTGCCAGCACTCAGAACTATGGCTACACCTTC. This sequence joins TRBV6-5 and TRBJ1-2; D is uncertain. CDR1 MNHEY and CDR2 SVGAGI come from the germline V gene. There are 11 residues in the CDR3. Trimming removed 7 bases from V and 2 bases from J, with 5 bases in between.

The gene calls are TRBV18 and TRBJ2-2; 7 bases match TRBD2. J lost 0 bases, V lost 3 bases, and 10 bases had no gene match. Germline-derived CDR1 and CDR2 are KGHSH and LQKENI. The CDR3 is 18 amino acids. CDR3 sequence (DNA): TGTGCCAGCTCACCCCTCGGGAGCGGGACCACGAACACCGGGGAGCTGTTTTTT. This gives the protein CASSPLGSGTTNTGELFF.